These T cell receptor beta chains were read from a single sample in a study of blood T cell repertoires in COVID-19. The table came from immunoSEQ multiplex PCR; TCRdb's copy has only in-frame clones and leaves some out. This sample has 140,000 to 150,000 clones, with under 80% found just once. The specimen sequenced was peripheral blood. These receptors were taken from a man in his fifties or sixties with acute or convalescent COVID-19. CDR3s include the opening cysteine and the closing phenylalanine or tryptophan. Each record gives: V gene, D gene, J gene, clone size, CDR3 DNA, CDR3 protein. D genes are given only for firm matches. The size of a clone is reported for some rows only, either as once, few or many, or as a class for expanded clones.

v_gene: TRBV5-6; d_gene: .; j_gene: TRBJ1-2; abundance: .; CDR3nt: TGTGCCAGCAGCTTGGTTGTCGTAAAGCGGGGGAACTATGGCTACACCTTC; CDR3aa: CASSLVVVKRGNYGYTF
v_gene: TRBV5-4; d_gene: .; j_gene: TRBJ2-3; abundance: .; CDR3nt: TGTGCCAGCAGCTTGCTTACAGATACGCAGTATTTT; CDR3aa: CASSLLTDTQYF
v_gene: TRBV21-1; d_gene: .; j_gene: TRBJ2-3; abundance: .; CDR3nt: TGTGCCAGCAGCAAATCGAATAGCGGGTCCCCAGATACGCAGTATTTT; CDR3aa: CASSKSNSGSPDTQYF
v_gene: TRBV3-1/TRBV3-2; d_gene: TRBD2; j_gene: TRBJ2-5; abundance: .; CDR3nt: TGTGCCAGCAGCTTCCGGGCTAGCGGGAATAAAGAGACCCAGTACTTC; CDR3aa: CASSFRASGNKETQYF
v_gene: TRBV28; d_gene: .; j_gene: TRBJ1-6; abundance: .; CDR3nt: TGTGCCAGCAGTTTATCCTATCTATCTGAAACAGGGCCGGTGAATTCACCCCTCCACTTT; CDR3aa: CASSLSYLSETGPVNSPLHF
v_gene: TRBV18; d_gene: TRBD2; j_gene: TRBJ2-5; abundance: .; CDR3nt: TGTGCCAGCTCACCCTCGAGACTAGCGGGATGGCAAGAGACCCAGTACTTC; CDR3aa: CASSPSRLAGWQETQYF
v_gene: TRBV18; d_gene: .; j_gene: TRBJ2-6; abundance: .; CDR3nt: TGTGCCAGCTCACCACAGAGCTCTGGGGCCAACGTCCTGACTTTC; CDR3aa: CASSPQSSGANVLTF
v_gene: TRBV19; d_gene: .; j_gene: TRBJ1-2; abundance: .; CDR3nt: TGTGCCAGTAGTGGTTGGGAGGACCGCTATGGCTACACCTTC; CDR3aa: CASSGWEDRYGYTF
v_gene: TRBV24-1; d_gene: .; j_gene: TRBJ2-2; abundance: many; CDR3nt: TGTGCCACCAGTGATTCAGGGATTGGCGGGGAGCTGTTTTTT; CDR3aa: CATSDSGIGGELFF
v_gene: TRBV7-2; d_gene: TRBD2; j_gene: TRBJ2-5; abundance: .; CDR3nt: TGTGCCAGCAACCCGGGACTAGCGCAAGAGACCCAGTACTTC; CDR3aa: CASNPGLAQETQYF